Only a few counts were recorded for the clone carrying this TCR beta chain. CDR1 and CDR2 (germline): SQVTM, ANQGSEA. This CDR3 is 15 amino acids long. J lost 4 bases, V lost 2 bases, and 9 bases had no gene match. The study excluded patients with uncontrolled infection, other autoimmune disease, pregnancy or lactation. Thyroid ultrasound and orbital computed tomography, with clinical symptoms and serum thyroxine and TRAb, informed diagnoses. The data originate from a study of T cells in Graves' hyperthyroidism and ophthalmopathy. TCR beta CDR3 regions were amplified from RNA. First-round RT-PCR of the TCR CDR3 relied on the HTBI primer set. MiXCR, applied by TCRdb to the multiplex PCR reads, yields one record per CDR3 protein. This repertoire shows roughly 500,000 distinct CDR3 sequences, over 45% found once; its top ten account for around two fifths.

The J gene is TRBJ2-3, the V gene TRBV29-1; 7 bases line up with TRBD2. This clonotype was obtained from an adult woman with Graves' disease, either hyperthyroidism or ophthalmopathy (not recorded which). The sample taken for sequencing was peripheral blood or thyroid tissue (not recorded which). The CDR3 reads CSVEKSGEPPDTQYF. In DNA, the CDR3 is TGCAGCGTTGAAAAGAGCGGGGAGCCCCCAGATACGCAGTATTTT.